These 26 T cell receptor beta chains came from one sample sequenced in a study of metastatic and nonmetastatic thyroid tumors. All patients were treatment-naive before thyroid surgery. TCRdb reanalyzed the PCR reads with MiXCR. Of around 40,000 clones in the sample, 25% to 30% are singletons; the top ten hold around 9.6%. The source material was blood. Receptor source: a female donor with papillary thyroid cancer or a benign thyroid nodule (not recorded which). Some clones in this sample may be carry-over from other donors' samples.

The sample holds a few counts of this clone. CDR3 sequence (DNA): TGTGCCAGCAGATTCCTCCAACCGGGAGGGCGGAGAGAGACCCAGTACTTC. This encodes CASRFLQPGGRRETQYF. J is TRBJ2-5 and V is TRBV27; 8 nucleotides agree with TRBD2. The CDR3 is made up of 17 amino acids. J gave up 4 bases and V 6 bases, and 16 bases lay outside the gene matches. Germline lookup yields CDR1 MNHEY and CDR2 SMNVEV (reference sequence).

There are many counts of this clone. The sample contains more than one DNA sequence encoding this CDR3. The rearrangement joins TRBV28 to TRBJ1-2; D uncertain. V lost 5 bases, J lost 5 bases, and 12 bases lay in between. Germline V CDR1 and CDR2: MDHEN, SYDVKM. The CDR3 contains 13 residues. The CDR3 loop reads CASSSGQLYGYTF. The CDR3 DNA follows: TGTGCCAGCAGTAGCGGCCAGTTATATGGCTACACCTTC.

The chain is built from TRBV6-2 or TRBV6-3 and TRBJ2-7; D is perhaps TRBD1 (5 bases). V was shortened by 5 bases and J by 0 bases, with 17 bases between the two germline ends. The CDR3 is 16 residues long. Germline loops: CDR1 MNHEY, CDR2 SVGEGT. Here the CDR3 reads CASSPQGGTYSYEQYF. The CDR3 nucleotides read TGTGCCAGCAGTCCCCAGGGCGGCACTTACTCCTACGAGCAGTACTTC.

This clone was observed many times. This chain connects TRBV20-1 to TRBJ2-5; 11 bases align to TRBD2. V dropped 6 bases and J dropped 2; count of bases not matched to a gene: 8. The CDR3 sequence is 15 residues long. Germline V gene sequence: CDR1 DFQATT, CDR2 SNEGSKA (reference sequence). The CDR3 protein is CSALGTSGDQETQYF. The CDR3 region has the DNA TGCAGTGCACTCGGGACTAGCGGAGATCAAGAGACCCAGTACTTC.

This clone was seen many times. The J gene is TRBJ1-1, the V gene TRBV2; the D is unclear. The CDR3 sequence is 17 residues long. Between the trimmed V and J ends, which lost 3 bases and 1 base, there was a span of 18 bases. Germline CDR1 reads SNHLY; CDR2 reads FYNNEI. In DNA form, the CDR3 reads TGTGCCAGCAGTGAGGGGAGCAGTTTTCAGACGAACACTGAAGCTTTCTTT. Translated, it gives CASSEGSSFQTNTEAFF.

The J gene is TRBJ2-7, the V gene TRBV28; 8 bases are shared with TRBD1. Per the germline V gene, CDR1 is MDHEN and CDR2 is SYDVKM. There are 14 residues in the CDR3. V dropped 3 bases and J dropped 3; count of bases not matched to a gene: 4. The CDR3 spells CASSFGTGNYEQYF. CDR3 DNA sequence: TGTGCCAGCAGTTTTGGGACAGGAAACTACGAGCAGTACTTC.

In its sample, this clone ranks as medium-sized. The chain is built from TRBV6-1 and TRBJ2-7, with 10 bases lining up with TRBD1. The V segment lost 4 bases and the J segment 3 bases; nucleotides outside the gene matches: 6. This CDR3 is 15 amino acids long. Germline lookup yields CDR1 MNHNS and CDR2 SASEGT. CDR3 region: CASSGTGGFIYEQYF. The CDR3, as DNA: TGTGCCAGCAGTGGGACAGGGGGATTTATCTACGAGCAGTACTTC.

This clone came up many times. The same CDR3 also results from other DNA sequences found in this sample. V and J are TRBV11-2 and TRBJ2-2; 8 positions agree with TRBD2. Per the germline V gene, CDR1 is SGHAT and CDR2 is FQNNGV. The CDR3 length is 16 residues. The ends lost 2 bases at V and 1 base at J; junction bases unmatched: 3. CDR3 sequence reads: CASSLHGTRNTGELFF. The CDR3 coding sequence is TGTGCCAGCAGCTTACATGGGACTAGGAACACCGGGGAGCTGTTTTTT. The whole variable domain, filled in from reference TRBV11-2 and TRBJ2-2, reads EAGVAQSPRYKIIEKRQSVAFWCNPISGHATLYWYQQILGQGPKLLIQFQNNGVVDDSQLPKDRFSAERLKGVDSTLKIQPAKLEDSAVYLCASSLHGTRNTGELFFGEGSRLTVL.

The V call is TRBV9, the J call TRBJ2-6, with D perhaps matching TRBD1 (5 bases). The CDR3 contains 14 residues. The V gene's germline CDR1 is SGDLS and CDR2 YYNGEE. Between the trimmed V and J ends, which lost 3 bases and 4 bases, there was a span of 8 bases. The CDR3 protein is CASSAGNGANVLTF. The CDR3 DNA reads TGTGCCAGCAGCGCAGGGAACGGGGCCAACGTCCTGACTTTC.

Notes on this clone: Compared with germline, one end of the junction differs, possibly owing to a read error. V usage is TRBV20-1 and J usage is TRBJ2-3; the match to TRBD2 covers 13 bases. The CDR3 has 16 residues. Germline V gene data show CDR1 as DFQATT and CDR2 as SNEGSKA (reference sequence). For the CDR3, the DNA is TGCAGTGCATCCGGGACTAGCGGGACCCGCACAGATAAGCAGTATTTT. This gives the protein CSASGTSGTRTDKQYF.

CDR3 protein: CASSQGVWVNTIYF. The DNA of the CDR3 is TGCGCCAGCAGCCAAGGTGTCTGGGTAAACACCATATATTTT. The rearrangement joins TRBV4-3 to TRBJ1-3; D gene unclear. CDR3 length: 14 amino acids. V gave up 1 base and J gave up 6 bases, with 10 bases separating them. Germline CDR1 reads LGHNA; CDR2 reads YSLEER.

This chain joins TRBV20-1 and TRBJ2-4, with D tentatively TRBD1 or TRBD2 (8 bases each). The CDR3 has 16 amino acids. V dropped 7 bases and J dropped 11 bases, with 30 bases sitting between them. From germline, CDR1 is DFQATT and CDR2 SNEGSKA (reference sequence). The CDR3: CSVAGQGDRVGGVQYF. The DNA for the CDR3 is TGCAGTGTGGCCGGACAGGGAGACCGGGTCGGGGGGGTTCAGTACTTC.

Comments on this clone: Just one base apart from a much larger clone, this may be a read error. Different DNA sequences within this sample yield the same CDR3. The rearrangement uses TRBV25-1 and TRBJ2-2, with D perhaps matching TRBD1 (6 bases). CDR1 MGHDK and CDR2 SYGVNS come from the germline V gene. The CDR3 runs 13 residues. CDR3 protein: CAISSRDTGELFF. DNA for the CDR3: TGTGCCATCAGTTCTCGGGACACCGGTGAGCTGTTTTTT. The whole variable domain, filled in from reference TRBV25-1 and TRBJ2-2, reads EADIYQTPRYLVIGTGKKITLECSQTMGHDKMYWYQQDPGMELHLIHYSYGVNSTEKGDLSSESTVSRIRTEHFPLTLESARPSHTSQYLCAISSRDTGELFFGEGSRLTVL.

The rearrangement uses TRBV24-1 and TRBJ2-3; D is uncertain. Between the trimmed V and J ends, which lost 3 bases and 5 bases, there was a span of 14 bases. The CDR3 has 15 residues. The V gene's germline CDR1 is KGHDR and CDR2 SFDVKD. The CDR3 spells CATSDIRARGDTQYF. The CDR3 DNA sequence: TGTGCCACCAGTGATATTAGGGCCCGCGGAGATACGCAGTATTTT.

This rearrangement joins TRBV15 to TRBJ2-7; unclear D gene. The V gene lost 0 bases and the J gene lost 7 bases, with 10 bases spanning the gap. CDR3 length: 13 residues. The germline V gene has CDR1 LNHNV and CDR2 YYDKDF (reference sequence). The CDR3 loop reads CATSREMWLEQYF. The CDR3 DNA sequence: TGTGCCACCAGCAGAGAGATGTGGTTGGAGCAGTACTTC.

The table lists this clone with many counts. The rearrangement links TRBV2 to TRBJ2-5, with 11 bases that match TRBD2. V dropped 6 bases and J dropped 5; count of bases not matched to a gene: 8. Germline V CDR1 and CDR2: SNHLY, FYNNEI. The length of the CDR3 is 15 residues. In DNA form, the CDR3 reads TGTGCCAGCAGCGAAAGAGGGACTAGCGGTGAGACCCAGTACTTC. Translation: CASSERGTSGETQYF.

This chain links TRBV11-1 with TRBJ2-3; 10 bases are a match to TRBD2. Trimming cost V 5 bases and J 1 base; bases outside gene matches: 3. The CDR3 is 15 amino acids. Germline-derived CDR1 and CDR2 are SGHAT and FQDESV (reference sequence). The CDR3 coding sequence is TGTGCCAGCAGCCCGGGGACTAGCGGCACAGATACGCAGTATTTT. Protein sequence: CASSPGTSGTDTQYF.

This clone is deemed medium-sized. This chain connects TRBV6-1 to TRBJ2-7; D could derive from TRBD1 or TRBD2 (5 bases each). In germline, CDR1 is MNHNS, CDR2 SASEGT. The ends were cut back, 3 bases at V and 0 bases at J, with 6 bases in the middle. This CDR3 has 13 amino acids. Here the CDR3 reads CASSERGSYEQYF. The CDR3 DNA is TGTGCCAGCAGTGAGAGGGGCTCCTACGAGCAGTACTTC.

As for this clone: The junction shows a germline mismatch at one end, possibly a read error. The chain joins TRBV9 to TRBJ2-1, with TRBD2 matching over 11 bases. Germline V gene lookup returns CDR1 SGDLS and CDR2 YYNGEE. CDR3 length: 19 residues. The CDR3 here is CASSARSGNSGRAHNEQFF. The CDR3 coding sequence is TGTGCCAGCAGCGCCCGTTCCGGGAATAGCGGGAGGGCCCACAATGAGCAGTTCTTT.

This clone was observed many times. This chain joins TRBV5-1 and TRBJ2-1, with 7 nucleotides matching TRBD2. With V trimmed by 3 bases and J by 0 bases, 12 bases remained unmatched. This CDR3 spans 18 amino acids. From germline, CDR1 is SGHRS and CDR2 YFSETQ. The CDR3 loop is CASSSAGAYKSSYNEQFF. DNA of the CDR3: TGCGCCAGCAGCTCGGCGGGAGCATATAAGAGCTCCTACAATGAGCAGTTCTTC. The entire variable domain, with the rest obtained from reference TRBV5-1 and TRBJ2-1, is as follows: KAGVTQTPRYLIKTRGQQVTLSCSPISGHRSVSWYQQTPGQGLQFLFEYFSETQRNKGNFPGRFSGRQFSNSRSEMNVSTLELGDSALYLCASSSAGAYKSSYNEQFFGPGTRLTVL.

V and J are TRBV30 and TRBJ1-1, with D unclear. There are 11 residues in the CDR3. V lost 1 base to trimming and J lost 6 bases, with 6 bases between them. In germline, CDR1 is GTSNPN, CDR2 SVGIG (reference sequence). DNA for the CDR3: TGTGCCTGGAGTGGGGAGGCTGAAGCTTTCTTT. Its protein is CAWSGEAEAFF.

This sequence joins TRBV11-2 and TRBJ2-1; D remains ambiguous. This CDR3 has 16 amino acids. Germline assignment: CDR1 SGHAT and CDR2 FQNNGV. The V gene lost 1 base and the J gene lost 6 bases, with 16 bases spanning the gap. CDR3 nucleotides: TGTGCCAGCAGCTTAGTGGTGAACGCATTGCGCAATGAGCAGTTCTTC. This encodes CASSLVVNALRNEQFF.

The J gene is TRBJ2-5, the V gene TRBV2; D is undetermined. V lost 0 bases and J 5 bases, leaving 16 bases between the germline ends. There are 16 residues in the CDR3. Germline V gives CDR1 SNHLY, CDR2 FYNNEI. CDR3 region: CASSEAPWTSVETQYF. CDR3 DNA sequence: TGTGCCAGCAGTGAAGCTCCTTGGACCTCCGTGGAGACCCAGTACTTC.

This rearrangement joins TRBV19 to TRBJ2-3; D gene ambiguous. In germline, CDR1 is LNHDA, CDR2 SQIVND (reference sequence). The CDR3 loop spans 10 amino acids. CDR3 sequence: CESSAGTQYF. The CDR3 DNA sequence: TGTGAAAGTAGTGCCGGTACGCAGTATTTT.

Sample share makes this clone medium-sized (0.01 to 0.1%). J is TRBJ2-7 and V is TRBV27, with 8 bases identical to TRBD1. Per germline, CDR1 MNHEY and CDR2 SMNVEV (reference sequence). The CDR3 runs 13 residues. J was trimmed by 3 bases and V by 5 bases; bases with no gene match: 3. The DNA of the CDR3 is TGTGCCAGCAGTCTCACAGGGGGCTACGAGCAGTACTTC. Amino acids: CASSLTGGYEQYF.

This clone occurred a few times. This chain uses TRBV18 with TRBJ1-1, with D unclear. The V gene's germline CDR1 is KGHSH and CDR2 LQKENI. Trimming left V 3 bases short and J 8 bases short, with 13 bases between. The CDR3 covers 13 residues. The CDR3 protein is CASSPGHPVEAFF. Written as DNA, the CDR3 is TGTGCCAGCTCACCGGGCCACCCCGTGGAAGCTTTCTTT.